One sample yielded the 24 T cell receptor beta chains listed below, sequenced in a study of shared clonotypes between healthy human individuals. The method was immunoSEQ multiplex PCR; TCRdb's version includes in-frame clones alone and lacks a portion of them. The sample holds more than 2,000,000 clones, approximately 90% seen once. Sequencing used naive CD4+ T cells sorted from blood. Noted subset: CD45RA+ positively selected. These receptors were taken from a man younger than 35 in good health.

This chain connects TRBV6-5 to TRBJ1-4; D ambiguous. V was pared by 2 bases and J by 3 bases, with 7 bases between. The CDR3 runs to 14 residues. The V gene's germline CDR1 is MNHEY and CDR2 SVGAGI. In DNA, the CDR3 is TGTGCCAGCAGTTACGGCGCGGCTAATGAAAAACTGTTTTTT. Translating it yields CASSYGAANEKLFF.

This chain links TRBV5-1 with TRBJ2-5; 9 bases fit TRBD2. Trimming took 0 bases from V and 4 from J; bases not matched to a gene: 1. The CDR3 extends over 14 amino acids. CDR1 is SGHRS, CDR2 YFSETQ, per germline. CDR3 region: CASSLASGVETQYF. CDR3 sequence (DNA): TGCGCCAGCAGCTTGGCTAGCGGGGTAGAGACCCAGTACTTC. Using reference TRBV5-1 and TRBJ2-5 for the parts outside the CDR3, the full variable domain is KAGVTQTPRYLIKTRGQQVTLSCSPISGHRSVSWYQQTPGQGLQFLFEYFSETQRNKGNFPGRFSGRQFSNSRSEMNVSTLELGDSALYLCASSLASGVETQYFGPGTRLLVL.

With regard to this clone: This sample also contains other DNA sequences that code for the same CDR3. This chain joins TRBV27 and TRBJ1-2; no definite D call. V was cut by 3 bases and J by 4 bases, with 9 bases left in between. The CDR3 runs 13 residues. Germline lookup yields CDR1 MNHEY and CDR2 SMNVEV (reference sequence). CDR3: CASSFRGSYGYTF. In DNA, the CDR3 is TGTGCCAGCAGTTTTCGGGGTAGCTATGGCTACACCTTC.

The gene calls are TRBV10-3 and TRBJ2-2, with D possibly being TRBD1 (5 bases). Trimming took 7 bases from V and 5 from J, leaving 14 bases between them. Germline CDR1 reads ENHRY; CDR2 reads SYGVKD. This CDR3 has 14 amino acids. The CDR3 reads CAITKTALTGELFF. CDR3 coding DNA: TGTGCCATCACTAAGACAGCCTTGACCGGGGAGCTGTTTTTT.

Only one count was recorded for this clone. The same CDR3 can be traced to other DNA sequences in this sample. The CDR3 spells CASSLVPGNTEAFF. In nucleotides, the CDR3 is TGTGCCAGCAGCTTAGTGCCCGGGAATACTGAAGCTTTCTTT. The V gene is TRBV11-1, the J gene TRBJ1-1; D unclear. The germline CDR1 and CDR2 sequences are SGHAT and FQDESV (reference sequence). Trimming took off 1 base at V and 5 bases at J, with 11 bases between the two ends. This CDR3 contains 14 residues.

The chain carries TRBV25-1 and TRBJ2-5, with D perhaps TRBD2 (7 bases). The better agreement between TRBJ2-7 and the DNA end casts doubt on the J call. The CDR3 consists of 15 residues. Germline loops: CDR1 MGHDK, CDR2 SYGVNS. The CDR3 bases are TGTGCCAGCAGTGAGGGGGGGCCCGGCGGGAACGAGCAGTACTTC. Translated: CASSEGGPGGNEQYF.

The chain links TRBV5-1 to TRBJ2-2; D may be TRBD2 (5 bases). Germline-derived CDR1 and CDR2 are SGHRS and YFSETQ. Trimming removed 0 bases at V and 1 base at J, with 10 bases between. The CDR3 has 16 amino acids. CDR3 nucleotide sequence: TGCGCCAGCAGCTTGGGGCAAGCGGTGAACACCGGGGAGCTGTTTTTT. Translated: CASSLGQAVNTGELFF.

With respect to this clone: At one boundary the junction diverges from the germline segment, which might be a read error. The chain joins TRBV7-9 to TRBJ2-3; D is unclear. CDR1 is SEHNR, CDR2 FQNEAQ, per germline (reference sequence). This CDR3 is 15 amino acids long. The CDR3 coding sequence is TGTGCCAACAGCTTACTTGCCGGTAGCACAGATACGCAGTATTTT. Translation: CANSLLAGSTDTQYF.

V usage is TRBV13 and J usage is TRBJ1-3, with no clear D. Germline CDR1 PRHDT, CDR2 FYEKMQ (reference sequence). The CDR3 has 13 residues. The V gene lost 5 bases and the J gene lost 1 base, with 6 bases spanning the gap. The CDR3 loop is CASSPRSGNTIYF. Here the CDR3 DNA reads TGTGCCAGCAGCCCCCGTTCTGGAAACACCATATATTTT.

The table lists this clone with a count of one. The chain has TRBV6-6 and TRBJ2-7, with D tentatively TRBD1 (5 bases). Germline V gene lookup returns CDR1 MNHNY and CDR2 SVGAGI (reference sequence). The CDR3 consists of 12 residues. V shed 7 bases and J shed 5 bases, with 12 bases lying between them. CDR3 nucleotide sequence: TGTGCCAGCACGTCAGGGTTTGACGAGCAGTACTTC. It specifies CASTSGFDEQYF.

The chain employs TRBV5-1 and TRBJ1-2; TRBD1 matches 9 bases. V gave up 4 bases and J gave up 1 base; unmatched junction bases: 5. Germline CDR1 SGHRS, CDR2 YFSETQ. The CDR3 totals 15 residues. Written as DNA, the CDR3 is TGCGCCAGCAGCCCTTGGACAGGGGATAACTATGGCTACACCTTC. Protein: CASSPWTGDNYGYTF.

CDR3 DNA: TGTGCCAGTAGTATAGATCGGGCAGGCCAAGAGACCCAGTACTTC. This encodes CASSIDRAGQETQYF. V gene TRBV19 combines with J gene TRBJ2-5; D unclear. Trimming shortened V by 0 bases and J by 1 base, and 9 bases separated the two germline ends. The length of the CDR3 is 15 residues. Looked up from germline, CDR1 is LNHDA and CDR2 is SQIVND (reference sequence).

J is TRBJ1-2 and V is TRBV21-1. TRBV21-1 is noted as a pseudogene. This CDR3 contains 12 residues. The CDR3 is CASSKVASGHTF. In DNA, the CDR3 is TGTGCCAGCAGCAAAGTAGCCTCCGGACACACCTTC.

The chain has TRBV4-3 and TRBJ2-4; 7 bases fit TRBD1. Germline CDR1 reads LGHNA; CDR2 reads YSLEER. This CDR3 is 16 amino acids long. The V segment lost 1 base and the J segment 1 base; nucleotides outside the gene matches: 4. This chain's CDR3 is CASSQGGTAAKNIQYF. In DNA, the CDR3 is TGCGCCAGCAGCCAAGGGGGGACAGCCGCCAAAAACATTCAGTACTTC.

CDR3 sequence reads: CASSVGTGKLYF. DNA of the CDR3: TGTGCCAGCAGTGTAGGGACAGGGAAGCTGTACTTC. This rearrangement joins TRBV6-1 to TRBJ2-7, with 9 bases that match TRBD1. The CDR3 consists of 12 residues. Germline lookup yields CDR1 MNHNS and CDR2 SASEGT. V lost 4 bases to trimming and J lost 12 bases; unmatched junction nucleotides: 7.

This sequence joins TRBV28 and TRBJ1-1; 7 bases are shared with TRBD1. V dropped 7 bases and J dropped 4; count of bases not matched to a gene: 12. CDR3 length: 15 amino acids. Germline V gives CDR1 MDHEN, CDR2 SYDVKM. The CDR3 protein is CASKGTAARGTEAFF. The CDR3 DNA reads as TGTGCCAGCAAGGGGACAGCCGCGAGGGGCACTGAAGCTTTCTTT. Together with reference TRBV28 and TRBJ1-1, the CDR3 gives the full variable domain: DVKVTQSSRYLVKRTGEKVFLECVQDMDHENMFWYRQDPGLGLRLIYFSYDVKMKEKGDIPEGYSVSREKKERFSLILESASTNQTSMYLCASKGTAARGTEAFFGQGTRLTVV.

In DNA form, the CDR3 reads TGTGCCAGCAGTCCCCGAAGTAGCGGGATACCAGAGCAGTACTTC. It specifies CASSPRSSGIPEQYF. The chain joins TRBV28 to TRBJ2-5; 8 bases map to TRBD2. Germline CDR1 MDHEN, CDR2 SYDVKM. The CDR3 loop spans 15 amino acids. Losses at the gene ends were 5 bases for V and 11 bases for J; bases not matched to a gene: 16. The variable domain in full, completed from reference TRBV28 and TRBJ2-5, reads DVKVTQSSRYLVKRTGEKVFLECVQDMDHENMFWYRQDPGLGLRLIYFSYDVKMKEKGDIPEGYSVSREKKERFSLILESASTNQTSMYLCASSPRSSGIPEQYFGPGTRLLVL.

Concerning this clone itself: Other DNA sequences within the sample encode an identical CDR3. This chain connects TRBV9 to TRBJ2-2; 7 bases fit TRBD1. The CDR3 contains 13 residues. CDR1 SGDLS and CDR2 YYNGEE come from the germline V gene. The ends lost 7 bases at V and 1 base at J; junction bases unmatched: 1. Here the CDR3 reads CASRQGNTGELFF. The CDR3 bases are TGTGCCAGCCGACAGGGGAACACCGGGGAGCTGTTTTTT.

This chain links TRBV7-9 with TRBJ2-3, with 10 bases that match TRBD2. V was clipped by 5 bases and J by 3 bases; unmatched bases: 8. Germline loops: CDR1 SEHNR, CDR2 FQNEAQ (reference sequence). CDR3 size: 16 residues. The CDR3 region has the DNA TGTGCCAGCAGCCCCCCGGGACTAGCGTTTACAGATACGCAGTATTTT. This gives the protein CASSPPGLAFTDTQYF.

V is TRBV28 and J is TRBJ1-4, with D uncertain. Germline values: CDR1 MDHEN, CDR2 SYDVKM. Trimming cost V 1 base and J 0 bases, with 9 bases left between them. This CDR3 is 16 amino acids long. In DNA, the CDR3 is TGTGCCAGCAGTTTATATAAGCGGGCAACTAATGAAAAACTGTTTTTT. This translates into CASSLYKRATNEKLFF.

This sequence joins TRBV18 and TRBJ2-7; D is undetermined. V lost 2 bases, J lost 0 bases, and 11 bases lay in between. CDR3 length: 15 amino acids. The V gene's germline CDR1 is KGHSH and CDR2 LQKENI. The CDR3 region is CASSPGNTGSYEQYF. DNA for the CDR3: TGTGCCAGCTCACCAGGGAACACCGGCTCCTACGAGCAGTACTTC.

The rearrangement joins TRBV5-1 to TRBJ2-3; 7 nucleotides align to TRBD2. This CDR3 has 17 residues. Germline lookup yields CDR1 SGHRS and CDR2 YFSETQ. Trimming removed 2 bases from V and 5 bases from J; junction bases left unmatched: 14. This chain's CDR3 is CASSLTGTTINRDTQYF. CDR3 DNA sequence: TGCGCCAGCAGCTTAACCGGGACTACGATTAACAGAGATACGCAGTATTTT.

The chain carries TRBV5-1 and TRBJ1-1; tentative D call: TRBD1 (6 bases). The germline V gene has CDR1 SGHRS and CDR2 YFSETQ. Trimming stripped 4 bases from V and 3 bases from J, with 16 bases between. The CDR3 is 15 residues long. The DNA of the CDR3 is TGCGCCAGCAGCCCCGGGGGCGGGGATTACACTGAAGCTTTCTTT. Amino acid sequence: CASSPGGGDYTEAFF. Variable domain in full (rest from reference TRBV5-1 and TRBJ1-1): KAGVTQTPRYLIKTRGQQVTLSCSPISGHRSVSWYQQTPGQGLQFLFEYFSETQRNKGNFPGRFSGRQFSNSRSEMNVSTLELGDSALYLCASSPGGGDYTEAFFGQGTRLTVV.

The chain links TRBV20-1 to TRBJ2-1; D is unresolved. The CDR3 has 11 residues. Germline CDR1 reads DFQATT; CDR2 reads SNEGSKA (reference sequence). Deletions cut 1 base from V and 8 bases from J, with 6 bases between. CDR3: CSARVDHEQFF. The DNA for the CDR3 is TGCAGTGCTAGAGTCGACCATGAGCAGTTCTTC.